The TCR beta chain described here comes from a study of T-cell memory formation after mild COVID-19. The length of the CDR3 is 15 residues. Trimming shortened V by 4 bases and J by 7 bases, and 19 bases separated the two germline ends. CDR1 is LGHDT, CDR2 YNNKEL, per germline (reference sequence). Using its own MiXCR run on the 5' RACE reads, TCRdb lists one record per CDR3 protein. In the table there are more than 300,000 distinct CDR3 sequences, roughly an eighth of which are singletons. This receptor was identified in a man aged 18 to 29 who had mild COVID-19 (a few samples of this study predate the infection). Cell type and time point are not known. Material for sequencing was PBMCs or a T cell subset sorted from them (not recorded which). The chain employs TRBV3-1 and TRBJ2-5; D not certain. The CDR3 spells CASSPQDFSSGTQYF. CDR3 coding DNA: TGTGCCAGCAGCCCCCAAGACTTTAGTTCGGGGACCCAGTACTTC.